This T cell receptor (beta chain) was sequenced for a study of T cells in localized non-small cell lung cancer. Produced via immunoSEQ multiplex PCR; TCRdb's table is partial and in-frame only. The table includes 53,000 or so clones, approximately 89% detected once. Germline V gene data show CDR1 as SGHNT and CDR2 as YYREEE (reference sequence). With 1 base removed from V and 4 bases from J, the gap between germline ends came to 18 bases. The CDR3 sequence is 18 residues long. Whole-study findings and limits: Uninvolved neighboring lung showed the greatest T cell clonality, exceeding tumor.

Note on this clone: Its specificity is unknown.

The clonotype comes from a man aged 40 to 75 with stage I lung adenocarcinoma. The source was peripheral blood, collected before any cancer treatment. This rearrangement joins TRBV5-4 to TRBJ2-6, with D maybe TRBD2 (6 bases). CDR3 sequence (DNA): TGTGCCAGCAGCTTGTTGGGGACTCCGGGTAGGGGGGCCAACGTCCTGACTTTC. It codes for CASSLLGTPGRGANVLTF.